These T cell receptor beta chains were read from a single sample in a study of blood T cell repertoires in COVID-19. Data came from immunoSEQ multiplex PCR; TCRdb stores just in-frame clones and leaves some out. The data contain 70,000 or so clones, approximately 78% of them singletons. The sample comprised peripheral blood. The receptors were gathered from a human donor in a cohort sampled during active COVID-19. CDR3s include the opening cysteine and the closing phenylalanine or tryptophan. A D gene is named only where the DNA matches it firmly. Size values are once, few and many counts, or a class for expanded clones, and some rows have none.

TRBJ2-7	TRBV7-9	-	once	TGTGCCAGCAGCTTAGAGGCCACAGGTAGAACCCACGAGCAGTACTTC	CASSLEATGRTHEQYF
TRBJ1-2	TRBV27	TRBD1	-	TGTGCCAGCAGTTTATCGATCGTAGGGGGCACTGGCTACACCTTC	CASSLSIVGGTGYTF
TRBJ2-7	TRBV27	TRBD1	few	TGTGCCAGCAGTGGACAGGGACGTGCCTACGAGCAGTACTTC	CASSGQGRAYEQYF
TRBJ2-2	TRBV2	-	-	TGTGCCAGCACCCGACTAGCGAACACCGGGGAGCTGTTTTTT	CASTRLANTGELFF
TRBJ2-1	TRBV10-3	-	-	TGTGCCATCACCTTGGCTCCGAGGGATGAGCAGTTCTTC	CAITLAPRDEQFF
TRBJ2-1	TRBV27	TRBD2	-	TGTGCCAGCAGTCCTGGGTTCGGACTAGCGGGAGGGAATGAGCAGTTCTTC	CASSPGFGLAGGNEQFF
TRBJ2-7	TRBV19	TRBD2	-	TGTGCCACCAATAGCGGGAGTGTTCGTTCCGAGCAGTACTTC	CATNSGSVRSEQYF
TRBJ2-1	TRBV7-2	-	-	TGTGCCAGCAAGGTCGGGGGATCCTACAATGAGCAGTTCTTC	CASKVGGSYNEQFF
TRBJ2-7	TRBV21-1	-	-	TGTGCCAGCAGCAAAGGGGACACGGGGTTCTACGAGCAGTACTTC	CASSKGDTGFYEQYF
TRBJ2-7	TRBV5-1	TRBD1	-	TGCGCCAGCAGCTTCGGGGACAGGGGCTACGAGCAGTACTTC	CASSFGDRGYEQYF
TRBJ2-7	TRBV19	-	-	TGTGCCAGTAGTGTCTTTGGGGGGACTCGGGACGAGCAGTACTTC	CASSVFGGTRDEQYF
TRBJ2-7	TRBV30	TRBD2	-	TGTGCCTGGAGTCTAGCGGGATCCTACGAGCAGTACTTC	CAWSLAGSYEQYF
TRBJ1-6	TRBV5-1	TRBD1	-	TGCGCCAGCAGCTTGGAACCTACGGACAGGGGGCGGTCACCCCTCCACTTT	CASSLEPTDRGRSPLHF
TRBJ2-5	TRBV15	TRBD2	once	TGTGCCACCAGCAGGGGGAGGGCCTCGGAGACCCAGTACTTC	CATSRGRASETQYF
TRBJ1-1	TRBV18	-	-	TGTGCCAGCTCACCCGGCGGGGGCGGGAACACTGAAGCTTTCTTT	CASSPGGGGNTEAFF